This TCR beta chain was captured in a study of sequential checkpoint blockade in melanoma. Study summary: Patients were randomized 1:1 to nivolumab-then-ipilimumab or ipilimumab-then-nivolumab first-line. Each arm's sequence ended with maintenance nivolumab.

The data were produced by immunoSEQ multiplex PCR, yet TCRdb's version contains in-frame clones alone and is incomplete. The sample holds under 45,000 clones, approximately 84% seen once. Germline V gene lookup returns CDR1 SQVTM and CDR2 ANQGSEA. This CDR3 is 12 amino acids long. The V gene lost 6 bases and the J gene lost 4 bases, with 12 bases spanning the gap. Specified treatment: randomized to nivolumab then ipilimumab (arm A) or the reverse (arm B). Patients had received no earlier DNA-damaging chemotherapy. The starting material was CD8+ T cells sorted from blood (inferred from file names), obtained from a patient given nivolumab and ipilimumab in sequence. The receptor was isolated from a human donor with melanoma. The chain carries TRBV29-1 and TRBJ1-2, with a weak D call TRBD1 (6 bases). CDR3 protein: CSVDRNLYGYTF. CDR3 nucleotides: TGCAGCGTGGACAGAAATCTCTATGGCTACACCTTC.